This paragraph reports one TCR beta chain. The antigen is unknown. This entry belongs to a study of T cell repertoires in cytomegalovirus infection. Germline CDR1 reads MGHDK; CDR2 reads SYGVNS. V lost 3 bases and J 6 bases, leaving 12 bases between the germline ends. The CDR3 covers 14 residues. MiXCR, run by TCRdb on the reads, gives a single entry per CDR3 protein. The sample comprises more than 75,000 distinct CDR3 sequences, around 28% of which are singletons, and over 60% rests with the top ten. The chain carries TRBV25-1 and TRBJ1-5; D may be TRBD1 (5 bases). The TCR sequence derives from a human donor in good health (CMV status not recorded). Some clones in this sample may be carry-over from other donors' samples. The sample consisted of CD8+ T cells from cultured PBMCs, taken from culture after CMV antigen stimulation. CDR3 region: CASSEVAGLQPQHF. As DNA, the CDR3 is TGTGCCAGCAGTGAGGTCGCAGGGCTTCAGCCCCAGCATTTT.